This TCR beta chain came from a study of blood T cells in healthy people across ages. Next came a second PCR, run for about 7 to 12 cycles, which used a sample-barcoded 5' primer along with a J-beta primer mix. CDR3-containing paired-end reads numbered at least 2.5 million in each sample. TCRdb re-called the 5' RACE reads with MiXCR, one entry per CDR3 protein. There are around 650,000 distinct CDR3 sequences in the sample; about 30% occur only once, and about 16% lies in the top ten. This clonotype has just a few counts. Its specificity is unknown. This may come from a read error, since a much larger clone is one base off. The CDR3 has 20 residues. V was clipped by 2 bases and J by 3 bases, with 26 bases between them. The germline CDR1 and CDR2 sequences are SEHNR and FQNEAQ (reference sequence). General study points: Long-lived donors had more naive CD4+ cells and higher diversity than aged donors. TCR beta diversity per million T cells fell roughly linearly with age.

The clonotype originates from a woman at least 80 years old in good health. The J gene is TRBJ2-1, the V gene TRBV7-9; D is possibly TRBD1 (6 bases). The specimen was blood. The CDR3 is CASSLPRLSQGGPSYNEQFF. The CDR3 nucleotides are TGTGCCAGCAGCTTACCCAGATTATCACAGGGCGGCCCGAGCTACAATGAGCAGTTCTTC.